These T cell receptor beta chains were read from a single sample in a study of regulatory T cells in long-lasting Graves disease. TCRdb processed the multiplex PCR reads anew with MiXCR; each CDR3 protein has one entry. The table shows 350,000 to 500,000 distinct CDR3 sequences, with approximately 15% occurring only once. The data were also submitted as part of a second study, on T cells in Graves' hyperthyroidism and ophthalmopathy.

Material: peripheral blood mononuclear cells (PBMCs), obtained at new diagnosis, from a patient treated with antithyroid drugs. Every receptor here comes from a woman between 50 and 59 years old with Graves disease. Both conserved end residues are part of each CDR3. A D gene is named only where the DNA matches it firmly. The listing skips clone size in some rows; elsewhere it reads once, few, many or a size class.

size | length | D | J | V | CDR3 | DNA
- | 15 | TRBD1 | TRBJ2-7 | TRBV10-3 | CAISTDRAASYEQYF | TGTGCCATCAGTACGGACAGGGCCGCCTCCTACGAGCAGTACTTC
few | 15 | - | TRBJ2-5 | TRBV27 | CASSLSLGGQETQYF | TGTGCCAGCAGTTTATCCCTCGGGGGCCAAGAGACCCAGTACTTC
- | 13 | - | TRBJ2-3 | TRBV29-1 | CSVEWGETDTQYF | TGCAGCGTTGAATGGGGGGAGACAGATACGCAGTATTTT
- | 14 | - | TRBJ2-2 | TRBV19 | CASSIVRNTGELFF | TGTGCCAGTAGTATAGTAAGAAACACCGGGGAGCTGTTTTTT
- | 14 | TRBD2 | TRBJ2-5 | TRBV7-9 | CASGLAGARETQYF | TGTGCCAGCGGCTTAGCGGGAGCTAGAGAGACCCAGTACTTC
- | 20 | TRBD2 | TRBJ2-1 | TRBV7-9 | CASSHSPGLAGGGGYNEQFF | TGTGCCAGCAGCCATTCACCGGGACTAGCGGGAGGAGGGGGGTACAATGAGCAGTTCTTC
- | 14 | TRBD2 | TRBJ2-7 | TRBV7-3 | CASSAGTSGYEQYF | TGTGCCAGCAGCGCCGGGACTAGCGGTTACGAGCAGTACTTC
many | 16 | - | TRBJ1-2 | TRBV28 | CASKLGLVSGNYGYTF | TGTGCCAGCAAGTTGGGCCTTGTTTCAGGAAACTATGGCTACACCTTC
few | 18 | - | TRBJ1-4 | TRBV20-1 | CSAHTRDKPSYGNEKLFF | TGCAGCGCACATACCCGGGACAAACCGTCTTATGGTAATGAAAAACTGTTTTTT
few | 15 | TRBD1 | TRBJ1-3 | TRBV7-9 | CASSFGTGPFYTIYF | TGTGCCAGCAGCTTTGGGACAGGCCCGTTTTACACCATATATTTT
few | 13 | - | TRBJ2-1 | TRBV2 | CASSPQGGDEQFF | TGTGCCAGCAGTCCACAGGGTGGGGATGAGCAGTTCTTC
- | 14 | - | TRBJ2-4 | TRBV20-1 | CSASKGATQNIQYF | TGCAGTGCTAGTAAGGGAGCGACCCAAAACATTCAGTACTTC
many | 13 | - | TRBJ2-1 | TRBV7-9 | CASSYGPENEQFF | TGTGCCAGCAGCTACGGGCCTGAGAATGAGCAGTTCTTC
many | 24 | TRBD2 | TRBJ2-6 | TRBV12-3/TRBV12-4 | CASSLALGLAGGRIITSGANVLTF | TGTGCCAGCAGTTTAGCCCTCGGACTAGCGGGAGGGCGTATCATCACCTCTGGGGCCAACGTCCTGACTTTC
many | 14 | TRBD1 | TRBJ1-1 | TRBV30 | CAWSPGGQNTEAFF | TGTGCCTGGAGCCCAGGGGGCCAGAACACTGAAGCTTTCTTT
many | 15 | - | TRBJ2-5 | TRBV6-5 | CASSYQGGARETQYF | TGTGCCAGCAGTTATCAGGGCGGGGCGAGAGAGACCCAGTACTTC
few | 16 | TRBD1 | TRBJ1-3 | TRBV18 | CASSPGQGVSGNTIYF | TGTGCCAGCTCACCAGGACAGGGGGTTTCTGGAAACACCATATATTTT
many | 15 | - | TRBJ2-1 | TRBV6-1 | CASSASPGTMGEQFF | TGTGCCAGCAGCGCGAGTCCCGGGACAATGGGCGAGCAGTTCTTC
many | 18 | TRBD2 | TRBJ2-2 | TRBV11-1 | CASSLGSSGRANTGELFF | TGTGCCAGCAGCTTAGGGTCTAGCGGGAGGGCGAACACCGGGGAGCTGTTTTTT
- | 13 | TRBD2 | TRBJ2-1 | TRBV20-1 | CSATSGRPNEQFF | TGCAGTGCCACTAGCGGGAGGCCGAATGAGCAGTTCTTC
once | 11 | - | TRBJ2-5 | TRBV20-1 | CSAGVGETQYF | TGCAGTGCGGGGGTAGGAGAGACCCAGTACTTC
many | 20 | TRBD2 | TRBJ2-1 | TRBV3-1 | CASSQGGLAGILSSYNEQFF | TGTGCCAGCAGCCAAGGGGGACTAGCGGGAATTCTTAGCTCCTACAATGAGCAGTTCTTC
few | 18 | TRBD2 | TRBJ2-7 | TRBV28 | CASSTRLSLAGDLYEQYF | TGTGCCAGCAGTACCCGACTGAGCCTAGCGGGAGATCTCTACGAGCAGTACTTC
many | 14 | - | TRBJ1-1 | TRBV12-3/TRBV12-4 | CASSTEGHGTEAFF | TGTGCCAGCAGTACGGAGGGTCATGGCACTGAAGCTTTCTTT
many | 14 | - | TRBJ2-7 | TRBV20-1 | CSARDSGRTYEQYF | TGCAGTGCTAGAGATTCGGGGCGAACCTACGAGCAGTACTTC
few | 14 | - | TRBJ2-6 | TRBV18 | CASSPLSGANVLTF | TGTGCCAGCTCACCACTATCCGGGGCCAACGTCCTGACTTTC